The present TCR beta chain was sequenced within a study of radiotherapy plus CTLA-4 blockade in lung cancer. The wider study: Objective responses were documented in around 18% of patients, with disease control in approximately 32%.

Chemo-refractory metastatic non-small-cell lung cancer patients underwent focal radiation alongside CTLA-4 blockade with ipilimumab. Profiled with immunoSEQ multiplex PCR; TCRdb holds only in-frame clones, not every one. This sample has roughly 51,000 clones; 65% to 90% occur once, and the top ten carry 15% to 20%. Study-level results: Blood TCR clones of tumor origin expanded after radiotherapy plus ipilimumab.

This clone was picked up one time. The antigen is undetermined. From germline, CDR1 is LNHDA and CDR2 SQIVND (reference sequence). The germline V and J ends were trimmed by 3 bases and 0 bases, with 9 bases remaining between them. CDR3 length equals 15 residues. The sequence came from a human donor with non-small cell lung cancer that progressed on radiotherapy plus ipilimumab. Some clones in this sample may be carry-over from other donors' samples. Sequences were derived from peripheral blood, sampled from a patient treated with radiotherapy plus ipilimumab. V and J are TRBV19 and TRBJ1-5, with no clear D. CDR3 bases: TGTGCCAGTAGTATCTGGCTTTCTAGCAATCAGCCCCAGCATTTT. This sequence encodes CASSIWLSSNQPQHF.